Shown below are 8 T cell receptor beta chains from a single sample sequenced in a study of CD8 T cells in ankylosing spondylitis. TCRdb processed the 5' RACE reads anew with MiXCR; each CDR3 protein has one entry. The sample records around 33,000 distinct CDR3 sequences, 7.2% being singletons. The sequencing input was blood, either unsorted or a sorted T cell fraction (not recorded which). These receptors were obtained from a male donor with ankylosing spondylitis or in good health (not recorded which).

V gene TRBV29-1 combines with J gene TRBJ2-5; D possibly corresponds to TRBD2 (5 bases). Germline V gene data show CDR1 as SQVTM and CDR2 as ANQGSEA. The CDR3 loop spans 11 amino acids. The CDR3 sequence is CPAGELETQYF. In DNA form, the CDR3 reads TGCCCCGCTGGGGAGCTCGAGACCCAGTACTTC.

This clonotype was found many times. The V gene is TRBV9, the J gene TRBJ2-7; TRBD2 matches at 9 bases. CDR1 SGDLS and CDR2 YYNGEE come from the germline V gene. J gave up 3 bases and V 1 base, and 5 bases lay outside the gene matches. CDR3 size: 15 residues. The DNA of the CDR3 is TGTGCCAGCAGCGTATCCGCTAGCGGGAACTACGAGCAGTACTTC. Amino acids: CASSVSASGNYEQYF.

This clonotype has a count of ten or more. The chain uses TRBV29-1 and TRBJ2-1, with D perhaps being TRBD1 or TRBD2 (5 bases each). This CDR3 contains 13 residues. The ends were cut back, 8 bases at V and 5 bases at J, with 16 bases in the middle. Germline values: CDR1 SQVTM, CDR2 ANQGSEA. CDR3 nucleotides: TGCAGCCGTGGAGGTGCAGGGAACAATGAGCAGTTCTTC. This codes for CSRGGAGNNEQFF.

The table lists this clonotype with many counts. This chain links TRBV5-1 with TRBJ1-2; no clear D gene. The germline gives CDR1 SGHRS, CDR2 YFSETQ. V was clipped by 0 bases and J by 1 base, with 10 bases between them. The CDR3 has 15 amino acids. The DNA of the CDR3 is TGCGCCAGCAGCTTGGTGAACAGCTTTAACTATGGCTACACCTTC. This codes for CASSLVNSFNYGYTF. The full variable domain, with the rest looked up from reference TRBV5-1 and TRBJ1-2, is KAGVTQTPRYLIKTRGQQVTLSCSPISGHRSVSWYQQTPGQGLQFLFEYFSETQRNKGNFPGRFSGRQFSNSRSEMNVSTLELGDSALYLCASSLVNSFNYGYTFGSGTRLTVV.

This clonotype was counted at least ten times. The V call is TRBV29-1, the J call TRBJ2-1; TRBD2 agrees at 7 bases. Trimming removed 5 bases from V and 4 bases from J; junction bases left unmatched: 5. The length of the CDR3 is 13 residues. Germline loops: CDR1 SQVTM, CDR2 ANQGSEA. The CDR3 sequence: CSVRASGYNEQFF. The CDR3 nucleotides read TGCAGCGTTAGGGCTAGCGGTTACAATGAGCAGTTCTTC.

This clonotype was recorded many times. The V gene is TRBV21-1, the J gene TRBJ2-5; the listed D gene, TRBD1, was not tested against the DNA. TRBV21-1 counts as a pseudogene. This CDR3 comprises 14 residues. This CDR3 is CASSKPGQLRTQYF. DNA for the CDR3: TGTGCCAGCAGCAAACCGGGACAGCTCAGGACCCAGTACTTC.

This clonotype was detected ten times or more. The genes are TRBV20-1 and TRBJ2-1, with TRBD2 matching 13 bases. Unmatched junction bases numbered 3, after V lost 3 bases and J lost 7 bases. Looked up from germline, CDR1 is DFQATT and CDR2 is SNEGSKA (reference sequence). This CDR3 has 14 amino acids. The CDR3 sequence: CSASRTSGSNEQFF. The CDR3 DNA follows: TGCAGTGCTAGTAGGACTAGCGGGAGTAATGAGCAGTTCTTC.

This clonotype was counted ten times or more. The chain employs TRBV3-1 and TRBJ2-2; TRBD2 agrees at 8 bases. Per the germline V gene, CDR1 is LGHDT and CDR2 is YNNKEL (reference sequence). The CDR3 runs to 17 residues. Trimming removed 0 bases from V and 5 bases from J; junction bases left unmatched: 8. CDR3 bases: TGTGCCAGCAGCCAAGACCCACTAGCGGAGAGGACCGGGGAGCTGTTTTTT. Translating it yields CASSQDPLAERTGELFF.